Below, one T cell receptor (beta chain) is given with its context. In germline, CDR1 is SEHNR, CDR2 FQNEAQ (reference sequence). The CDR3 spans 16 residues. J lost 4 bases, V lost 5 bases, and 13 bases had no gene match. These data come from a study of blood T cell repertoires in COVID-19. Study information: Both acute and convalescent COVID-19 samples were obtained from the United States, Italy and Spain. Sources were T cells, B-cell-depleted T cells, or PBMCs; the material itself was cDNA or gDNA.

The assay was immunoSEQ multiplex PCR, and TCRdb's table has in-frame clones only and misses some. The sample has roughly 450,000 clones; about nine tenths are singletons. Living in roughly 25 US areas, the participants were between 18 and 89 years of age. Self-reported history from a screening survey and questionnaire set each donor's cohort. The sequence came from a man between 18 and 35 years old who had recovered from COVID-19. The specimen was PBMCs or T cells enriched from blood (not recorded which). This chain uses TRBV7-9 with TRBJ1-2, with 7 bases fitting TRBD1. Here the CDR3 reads CASSQSTGANRYGYTF. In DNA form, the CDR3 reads TGTGCCAGCAGCCAATCTACAGGGGCCAACCGCTATGGCTACACCTTC.